These 6 T cell receptor beta chains originate from one sample sequenced in a study of T cell repertoires in cytomegalovirus infection. TCRdb ran MiXCR on the reads and lists one entry per CDR3 protein. The repertoire holds just over 450,000 distinct CDR3 sequences, with roughly 43% as singletons. The antigens for these receptors are not known. Specimen: cultured PBMCs, collected from culture after CMV antigen stimulation. The receptors were sampled from a human donor in good health (CMV status not recorded). Some clones in this sample may be carry-over from other donors' samples.

This clonotype has just a few counts. The chain employs TRBV15 and TRBJ1-5, with 7 bases lining up with TRBD1. J gave up 4 bases and V 0 bases, and 6 bases lay outside the gene matches. Germline V gene data show CDR1 as LNHNV and CDR2 as YYDKDF (reference sequence). This CDR3 is built from 16 residues. CDR3 bases: TGTGCCACCAGCAGAGATCTACAGGGGACAAATCAGCCCCAGCATTTT. The encoded protein is CATSRDLQGTNQPQHF. Variable domain in full (rest from reference TRBV15 and TRBJ1-5): DAMVIQNPRYQVTQFGKPVTLSCSQTLNHNVMYWYQQKSSQAPKLLFHYYDKDFNNEADTPDNFQSRRPNTSFCFLDIRSPGLGDTAMYLCATSRDLQGTNQPQHFGDGTRLSIL.

In its sample, this clonotype was seen once. The chain links TRBV7-2 to TRBJ2-7; D possibly corresponds to TRBD2 (5 bases). The CDR3 totals 13 residues. V was clipped by 1 base and J by 7 bases, with 11 bases between them. In germline, CDR1 is SGHTA, CDR2 FQGNSA. The CDR3 is CASSLVTTGEQYF. In DNA, the CDR3 is TGTGCCAGCAGCTTAGTGACCACGGGGGAGCAGTACTTC.

V and J are TRBV6-2 or TRBV6-3 and TRBJ2-6; the match to TRBD1 covers 8 bases. Germline CDR1 MNHEY, CDR2 SVGEGT. The CDR3 contains 18 residues. V shed 6 bases and J 1 base; nucleotides not matched to a gene: 11. DNA of the CDR3: TGTGCCAGCAGGACTAGACAGGGGAACAGTTCTGGGGCCAACGTCCTGACTTTC. It is translated as CASRTRQGNSSGANVLTF.

This clonotype was recorded a few times. The chain carries TRBV6-5 and TRBJ1-5; no definite D call. This CDR3 region has 13 residues. The V and J ends lost 0 bases and 6 bases respectively, with 6 bases between them. The V gene's germline CDR1 is MNHEY and CDR2 SVGAGI. The CDR3 reads CASSYSILQPQHF. CDR3 bases: TGTGCCAGCAGTTACTCGATCCTTCAGCCCCAGCATTTT.

In this sample, this clonotype turned up a few times. The rearrangement links TRBV7-8 to TRBJ2-5; 7 positions match TRBD2. Germline values: CDR1 SGHVS, CDR2 FQNEAQ. The CDR3 is made up of 14 amino acids. V was clipped by 5 bases and J by 4 bases; unmatched bases: 7. In DNA form, the CDR3 reads TGTGCCAGCAGCCAAGGGACTATAATAGAGACCCAGTACTTC. Residues: CASSQGTIIETQYF.

The chain is built from TRBV28 and TRBJ1-1; 9 nucleotides align to TRBD1. The CDR3 length is 15 residues. From germline, CDR1 is MDHEN and CDR2 SYDVKM. The V and J ends lost 4 bases and 4 bases, in that order; junction bases with no gene match: 7. DNA for the CDR3: TGTGCCAGCAGTTCGACCGGGACAGGGTTCACTGAAGCTTTCTTT. It is translated as CASSSTGTGFTEAFF.